This T cell receptor beta chain came from a study of vaccination effects on CD4 cells after COVID-19. The overall study: Following the second dose by a median of 72 days, the post-vaccine samples were obtained.

The CDR3 sequence is 15 residues long. V was shortened by 6 bases and J by 2 bases, with 14 bases between the two germline ends. Germline-derived CDR1 and CDR2 are MNHEY and SVGAGI. Prior to sequencing, the ViraFEST assay stimulated PBMC with viral peptide pools, which expanded the antigen-specific CD4+ T cells. An approximately 10-day culture period preceded the isolation of CD4+ T cells. Participants completed two doses of the BNT162b2 or mRNA-1273 vaccine. Vaccine recipients lacked prior SARS-CoV-2 infection and had negative nucleocapsid antibodies. Wells containing a few million PBMC each were cultured with 10 IU/ml IL-2 and 8 to 10 ug/ml peptides. Clones were sequenced by immunoSEQ multiplex PCR, and TCRdb holds only the in-frame ones, with some missing. The sample includes approximately 70,000 clones, roughly three quarters seen only once; the top ten take about 0.91%. Study-wide points: Only a few convalescent patients and no early post-infection timepoints featured in the study.

Comment on this clone: Its specificity is unknown.

The chain uses TRBV6-5 and TRBJ1-5; no definite D call. The sequence came from a human donor who received a COVID-19 vaccine. Sequenced material: CD4+ T cells from PBMCs cultured with HCoV-OC43 spike peptides, taken after COVID-19 vaccination. Subset of the sample: HCoV-OC43 spike overlapping peptide pool stimulation. CDR3 loop: CASSPRGQGNQPQHF. The CDR3 DNA sequence: TGTGCCAGCAGCCCCCGAGGGCAGGGCAATCAGCCCCAGCATTTT.